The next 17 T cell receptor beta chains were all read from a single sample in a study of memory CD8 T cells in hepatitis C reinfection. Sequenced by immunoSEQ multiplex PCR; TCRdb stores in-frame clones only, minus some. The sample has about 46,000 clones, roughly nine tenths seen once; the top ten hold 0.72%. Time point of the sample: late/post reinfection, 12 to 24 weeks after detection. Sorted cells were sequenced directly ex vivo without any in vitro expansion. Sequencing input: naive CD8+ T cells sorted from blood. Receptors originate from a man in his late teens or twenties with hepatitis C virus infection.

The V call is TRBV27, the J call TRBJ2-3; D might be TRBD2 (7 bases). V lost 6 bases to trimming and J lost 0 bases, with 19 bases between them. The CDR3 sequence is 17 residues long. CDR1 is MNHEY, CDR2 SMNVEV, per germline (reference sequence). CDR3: CASRTFRSGTSTDTQYF. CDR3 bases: TGTGCCAGCAGAACATTCCGAAGCGGGACAAGCACAGATACGCAGTATTTT.

CDR3 nucleotide sequence: TGTGCCATACACGACAGGGGGGAAATCGGTGGGGCCAACGTCCTGACTTTC. It is translated as CAIHDRGEIGGANVLTF. This rearrangement joins TRBV21-1 to TRBJ2-6; TRBD1, the table's D call, was not compared with the DNA. TRBV21-1 is given as a pseudogene. The CDR3 length is 17 residues.

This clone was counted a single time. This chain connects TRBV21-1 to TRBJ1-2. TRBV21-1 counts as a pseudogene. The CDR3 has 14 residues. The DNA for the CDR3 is TGTGCCAGCAGTGCCACGGTTGCTAACTATGGCTACACCTTC. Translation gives CASSATVANYGYTF.

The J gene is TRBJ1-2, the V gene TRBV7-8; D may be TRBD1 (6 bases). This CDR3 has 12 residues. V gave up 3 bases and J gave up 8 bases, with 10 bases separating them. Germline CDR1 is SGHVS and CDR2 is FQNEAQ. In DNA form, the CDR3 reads TGTGCCAGCAGCTTCCAGGGGAGAGGCTACACCTTC. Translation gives CASSFQGRGYTF. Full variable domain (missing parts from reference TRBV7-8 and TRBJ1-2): GAGVSQSPRYKVAKRGQDVALRCDPISGHVSLFWYQQALGQGPEFLTYFQNEAQLDKSGLPSDRFFAERPEGSVSTLKIQRTQQEDSAVYLCASSFQGRGYTFGSGTRLTVV.

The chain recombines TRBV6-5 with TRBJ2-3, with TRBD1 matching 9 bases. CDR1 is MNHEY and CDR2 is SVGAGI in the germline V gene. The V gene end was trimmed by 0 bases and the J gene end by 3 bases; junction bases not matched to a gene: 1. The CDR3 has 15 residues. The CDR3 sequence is CASSYSGTGTDTQYF. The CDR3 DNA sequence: TGTGCCAGCAGTTACTCCGGGACAGGGACAGATACGCAGTATTTT.

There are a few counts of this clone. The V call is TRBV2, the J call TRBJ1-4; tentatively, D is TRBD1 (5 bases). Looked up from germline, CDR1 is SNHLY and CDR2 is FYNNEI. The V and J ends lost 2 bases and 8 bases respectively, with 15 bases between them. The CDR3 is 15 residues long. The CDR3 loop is CASSEWGDSGEKLFF. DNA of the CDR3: TGTGCCAGCAGTGAATGGGGGGACTCTGGAGAAAAACTGTTTTTT.

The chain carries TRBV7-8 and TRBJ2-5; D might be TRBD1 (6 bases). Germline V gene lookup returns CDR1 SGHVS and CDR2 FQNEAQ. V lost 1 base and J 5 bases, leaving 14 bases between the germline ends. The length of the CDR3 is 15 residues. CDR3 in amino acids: CASSLEQGLGETQYF. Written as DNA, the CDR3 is TGTGCCAGCAGCTTAGAACAGGGTTTAGGGGAGACCCAGTACTTC.

The CDR3 protein is CASSLGGATRETQYF. The CDR3 DNA reads as TGTGCCAGCAGCTTGGGCGGGGCCACCCGGGAGACCCAGTACTTC. The V gene is TRBV5-5, the J gene TRBJ2-5, with TRBD2 as a possible D gene (6 bases). Trimming cost V 0 bases and J 5 bases, with 14 bases left between them. The germline V gene encodes CDR1 SGHKS and CDR2 YYEKEE (reference sequence). The CDR3 is made up of 15 amino acids. The full variable domain, completed using reference TRBV5-5 and TRBJ2-5, is DAGVTQSPTHLIKTRGQQVTLRCSPISGHKSVSWYQQVLGQGPQFIFQYYEKEERGRGNFPDRFSARQFPNYSSELNVNALLLGDSALYLCASSLGGATRETQYFGPGTRLLVL.

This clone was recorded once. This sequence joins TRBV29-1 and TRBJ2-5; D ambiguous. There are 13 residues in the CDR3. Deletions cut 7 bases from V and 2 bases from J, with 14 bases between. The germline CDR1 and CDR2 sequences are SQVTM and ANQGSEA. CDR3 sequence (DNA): TGCAGCGGCATCCCCCAGGAACAAGAGACCCAGTACTTC. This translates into CSGIPQEQETQYF.

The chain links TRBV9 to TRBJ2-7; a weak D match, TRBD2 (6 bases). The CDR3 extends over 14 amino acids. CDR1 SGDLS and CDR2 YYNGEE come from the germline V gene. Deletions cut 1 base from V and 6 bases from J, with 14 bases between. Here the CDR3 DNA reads TGTGCCAGCAGCGTAAGGGACTCAGCACTCGAGCAGTACTTC. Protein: CASSVRDSALEQYF.

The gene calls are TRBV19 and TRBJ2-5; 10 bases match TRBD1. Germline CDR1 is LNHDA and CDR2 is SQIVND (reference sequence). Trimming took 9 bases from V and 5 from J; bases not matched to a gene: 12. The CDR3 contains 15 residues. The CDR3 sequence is CASRKGTGARETQYF. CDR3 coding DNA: TGTGCCAGCAGGAAAGGGACAGGGGCAAGGGAGACCCAGTACTTC.

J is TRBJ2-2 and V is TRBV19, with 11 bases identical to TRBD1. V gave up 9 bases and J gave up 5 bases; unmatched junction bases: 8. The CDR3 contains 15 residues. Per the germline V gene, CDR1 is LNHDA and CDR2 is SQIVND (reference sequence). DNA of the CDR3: TGTGCCAGCAGCTGGACAGGGGGCATTACCGGGGAGCTGTTTTTT. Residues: CASSWTGGITGELFF.

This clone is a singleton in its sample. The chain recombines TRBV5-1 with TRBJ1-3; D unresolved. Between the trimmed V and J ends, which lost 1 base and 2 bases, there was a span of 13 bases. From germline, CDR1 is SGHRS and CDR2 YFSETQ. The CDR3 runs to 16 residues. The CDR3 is CASSLTLGAAGNTIYF. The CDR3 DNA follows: TGCGCCAGCAGCTTGACGCTGGGAGCGGCTGGAAACACCATATATTTT.

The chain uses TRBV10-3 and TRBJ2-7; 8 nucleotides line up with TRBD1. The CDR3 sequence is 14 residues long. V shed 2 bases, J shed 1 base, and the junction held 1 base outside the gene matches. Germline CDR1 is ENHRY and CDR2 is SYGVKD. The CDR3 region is CAISEDRGSYEQYV. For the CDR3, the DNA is TGTGCCATCAGTGAGGACAGGGGTTCCTACGAGCAGTACGTC.

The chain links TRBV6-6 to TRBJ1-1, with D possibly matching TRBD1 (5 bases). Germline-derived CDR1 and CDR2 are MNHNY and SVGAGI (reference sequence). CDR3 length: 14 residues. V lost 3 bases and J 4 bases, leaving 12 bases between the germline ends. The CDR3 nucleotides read TGTGCCAGCAGTTATGGTGGTAGGGGCACTGAAGCTTTCTTT. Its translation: CASSYGGRGTEAFF.

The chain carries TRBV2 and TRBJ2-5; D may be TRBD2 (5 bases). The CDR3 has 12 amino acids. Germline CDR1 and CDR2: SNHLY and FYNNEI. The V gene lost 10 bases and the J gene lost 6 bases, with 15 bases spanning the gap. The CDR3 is CATTDGIQTQYF. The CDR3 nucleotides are TGTGCCACCACGGACGGGATCCAGACCCAGTACTTC.

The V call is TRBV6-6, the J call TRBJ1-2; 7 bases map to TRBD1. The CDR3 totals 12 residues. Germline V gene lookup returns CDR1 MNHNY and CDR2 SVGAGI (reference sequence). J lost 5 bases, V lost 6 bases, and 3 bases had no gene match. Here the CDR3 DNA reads TGTGCCAGCAGGACAGGGTTTTATGGCTACACCTTC. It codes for CASRTGFYGYTF.